The source of this T cell receptor beta chain is a study of glioma-infiltrating T cells after dendritic cell vaccination. Data came from immunoSEQ multiplex PCR; TCRdb stores just in-frame clones and leaves some out. The top ten hold about 7.8% of the sample, which has 30,000 to 40,000 clones, approximately 82% seen once. This CDR3 has 16 residues. CDR1 MNHNS and CDR2 SASEGT come from the germline V gene. Trimming cost V 2 bases and J 0 bases, with 11 bases left between them. Sequences were derived from blood, sampled before dendritic cell vaccination. This sequence originates from a human donor with glioblastoma. The chain employs TRBV6-1 and TRBJ1-5; no clear D. CDR3 sequence reads: CASSEITGYSNQPQHF. The CDR3 DNA reads as TGTGCCAGCAGTGAAATAACGGGATATAGCAATCAGCCCCAGCATTTT.